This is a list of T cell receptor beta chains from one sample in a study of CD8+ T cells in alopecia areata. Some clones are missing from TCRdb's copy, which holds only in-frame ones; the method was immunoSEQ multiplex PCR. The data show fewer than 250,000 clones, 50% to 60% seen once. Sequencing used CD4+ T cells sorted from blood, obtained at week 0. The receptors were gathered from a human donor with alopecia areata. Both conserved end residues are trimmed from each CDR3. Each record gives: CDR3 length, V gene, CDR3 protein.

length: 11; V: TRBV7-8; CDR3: ASNRLAGGEQY
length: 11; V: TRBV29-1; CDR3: SVWDRGSYEQY
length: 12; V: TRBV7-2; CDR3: ASSLVRGNQPQH
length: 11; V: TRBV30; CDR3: AWSWDQNTEAF
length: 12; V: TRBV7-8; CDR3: ASRKRGSSYEQY
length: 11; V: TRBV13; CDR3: ASSLETGYGYT
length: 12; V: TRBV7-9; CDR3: ASSWIGPSKAQY
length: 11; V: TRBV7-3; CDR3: ASSFSSGVEQY
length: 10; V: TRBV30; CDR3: AWTPGAEGYT
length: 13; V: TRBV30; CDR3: AWSTLGQGTDTQY
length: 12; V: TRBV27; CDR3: ASSGTSSGNTIY
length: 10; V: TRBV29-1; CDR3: SVGDSSEKLF
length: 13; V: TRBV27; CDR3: ASSFRRQGYQPQH
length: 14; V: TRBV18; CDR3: ASSPRSSGPNEKLF
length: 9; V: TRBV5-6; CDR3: ASSPGTGQF
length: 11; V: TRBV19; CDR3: ASGKDRNNEQF
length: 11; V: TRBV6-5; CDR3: ASSYRPNTEAF